The TCR beta chain described here comes from a study of blood T cells in healthy people across ages. Findings of the study overall: TCR beta diversity, measured per million T cells, fell in a roughly linear way with age. Those diversity estimates obtained from one million T cells were thought to be underestimates. CMV status of donors was unknown, possibly confounding expanded clonotype changes. There were more naive CD4+ cells and higher diversity in long-lived donors than in aged donors.

This clonotype was found many times. Its antigen remains unknown. A second PCR of roughly 6 to 12 cycles used a sample-barcoded 5' primer and a J-beta primer mix. Via MiXCR, TCRdb re-called the 5' RACE reads, giving one row per CDR3 protein. The sample contains roughly 700,000 distinct CDR3 sequences, 32% of which appear only once. With 7 bases clipped from V and 7 bases from J, the junction kept 13 bases outside the gene matches. Per germline, CDR1 MDHEN and CDR2 SYDVKM. The CDR3 loop spans 15 amino acids. The source material was blood. The gene calls are TRBV28 and TRBJ2-1; 7 positions match TRBD1. The receptor comes from a woman older than 75 in good health. CDR3 nucleotides: TGTGCCAGCATCTCAGGTGCGACAGGGAGAAATGAGCAGTTCTTC. Translating gives CASISGATGRNEQFF.